This T cell receptor (beta chain) was recovered during a study of human versus mouse CDR3 diversity and MHC coevolution. About the research overall: Valid reads per sample ranged from 0.6 x 10^7 to 1.6 x 10^7.

Generated by immunoSEQ multiplex PCR, the TCRdb table keeps only in-frame clones and is missing some. The sample has tens of thousands of clones, around 93% seen once. Naive CD4 T cells, CD45RO-negative and CD62L-positive, were flow-sorted from PBMCs. Points on this clone: Its target is not known.

V was clipped by 3 bases and J by 0 bases; unmatched bases: 8. The CDR3 has 18 residues. Germline-derived CDR1 and CDR2 are SEHNR and FQNEAQ (reference sequence). General study findings and limits: On average, humans showed more CDR3 deletions and insertions than mice.

Sequenced material: naive CD4+ T cells from blood. Specified subset: CD45RO-negative CD62L-positive naive CD4 T cells. The V and J genes are TRBV7-9 and TRBJ2-3; 11 bases are shared with TRBD2. The clonotype originates from a person between 25 and 75 years old in good health. This CDR3 is CASSFGIAGGISTDTQYF. DNA for the CDR3: TGTGCCAGCAGCTTTGGAATAGCGGGGGGGATCAGCACAGATACGCAGTATTTT.